This TCR beta chain is drawn from a study of cytomegalovirus exposure and HLA in healthy donors. Points from the study as a whole: Among TCR beta chains, those listed as cytomegalovirus-associated numbered some 160. In vitro experiments confirmed that three CMV-associated chains were specific for CMV antigens.

In regard to this clone: Its antigen remains unknown.

Profiling relied on immunoSEQ multiplex PCR, and the TCRdb table lists in-frame clones only, not all of them. The sample lists about 55,000 clones; 90% were seen once. Trimming pared 7 bases from V and 6 bases from J, leaving 10 bases between. CDR1 and CDR2 (germline): MNHEY, SVGAGI. This CDR3 contains 12 residues. The validation cohort, a group of over a hundred subjects, included the donors and was separate from the roughly 670-subject first cohort. The sequenced material came from PBMCs. This receptor was obtained from a man aged 18 to 29 in good health and CMV-seronegative. The V call is TRBV6-5, the J call TRBJ2-1; TRBD2 might be the D (5 bases). This CDR3 reads CASTTRANEQFF. In DNA form, the CDR3 reads TGTGCCAGCACCACTAGGGCCAATGAGCAGTTCTTC.